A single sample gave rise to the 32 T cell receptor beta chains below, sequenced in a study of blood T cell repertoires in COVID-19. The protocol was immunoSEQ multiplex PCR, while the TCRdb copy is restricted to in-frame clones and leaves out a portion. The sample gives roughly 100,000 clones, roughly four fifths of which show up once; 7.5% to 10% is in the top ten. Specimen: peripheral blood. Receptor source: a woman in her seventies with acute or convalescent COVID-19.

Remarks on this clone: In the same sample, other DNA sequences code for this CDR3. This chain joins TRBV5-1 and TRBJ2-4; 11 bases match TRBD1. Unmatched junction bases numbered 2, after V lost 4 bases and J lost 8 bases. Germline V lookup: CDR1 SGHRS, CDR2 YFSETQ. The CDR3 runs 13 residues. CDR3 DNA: TGCGCCAGCAGCCGGGACAGGGGGGACATTCAGTACTTC. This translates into CASSRDRGDIQYF.

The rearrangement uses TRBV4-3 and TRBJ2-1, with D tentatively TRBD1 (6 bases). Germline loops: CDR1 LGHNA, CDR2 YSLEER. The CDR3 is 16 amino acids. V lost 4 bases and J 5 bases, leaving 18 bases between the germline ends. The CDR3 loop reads CASSRGLGGPNNEQFF. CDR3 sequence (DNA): TGCGCCAGCAGCCGAGGCCTTGGGGGCCCAAACAATGAGCAGTTCTTC.

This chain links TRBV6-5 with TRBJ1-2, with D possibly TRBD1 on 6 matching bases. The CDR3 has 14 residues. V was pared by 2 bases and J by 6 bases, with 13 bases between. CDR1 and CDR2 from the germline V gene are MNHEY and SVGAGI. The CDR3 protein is CASSYGGNKDGYTF. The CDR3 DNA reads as TGTGCCAGCAGTTACGGGGGCAACAAGGATGGCTACACCTTC.

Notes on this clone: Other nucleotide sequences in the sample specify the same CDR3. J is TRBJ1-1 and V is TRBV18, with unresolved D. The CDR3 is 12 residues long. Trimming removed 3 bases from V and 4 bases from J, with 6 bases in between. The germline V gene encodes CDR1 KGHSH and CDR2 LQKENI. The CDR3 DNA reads TGTGCCAGCTCACCCTTGAGCACTGAAGCTTTCTTT. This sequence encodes CASSPLSTEAFF.

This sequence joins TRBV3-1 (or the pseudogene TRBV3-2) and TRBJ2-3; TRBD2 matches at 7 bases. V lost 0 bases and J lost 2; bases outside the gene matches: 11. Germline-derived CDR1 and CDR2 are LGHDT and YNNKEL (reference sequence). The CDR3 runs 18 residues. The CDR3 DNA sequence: TGTGCCAGCAGCCAAGAGGGTCCGCTAGCGGCACCCACAGATACGCAGTATTTT. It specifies CASSQEGPLAAPTDTQYF.

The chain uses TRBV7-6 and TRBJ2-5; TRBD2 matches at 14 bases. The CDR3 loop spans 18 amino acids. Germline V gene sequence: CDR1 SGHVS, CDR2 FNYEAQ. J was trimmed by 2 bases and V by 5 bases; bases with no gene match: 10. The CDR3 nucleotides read TGTGCCAGCAGCCCGCGGACTAGCGGGGGGTGGGTTCAAGAGACCCAGTACTTC. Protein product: CASSPRTSGGWVQETQYF.

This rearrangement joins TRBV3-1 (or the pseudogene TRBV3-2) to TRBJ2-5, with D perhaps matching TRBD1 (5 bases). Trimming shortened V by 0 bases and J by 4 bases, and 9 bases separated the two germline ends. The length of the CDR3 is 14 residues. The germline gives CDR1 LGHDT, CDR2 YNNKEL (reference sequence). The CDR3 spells CASSQDRARETQYF. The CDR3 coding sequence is TGTGCCAGCAGCCAAGACAGGGCCCGAGAGACCCAGTACTTC.

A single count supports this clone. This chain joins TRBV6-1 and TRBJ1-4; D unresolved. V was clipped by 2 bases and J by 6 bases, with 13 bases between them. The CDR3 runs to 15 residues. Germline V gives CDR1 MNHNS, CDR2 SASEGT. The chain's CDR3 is CASSEMKQLDEKLFF. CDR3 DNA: TGTGCCAGCAGTGAAATGAAACAGCTGGATGAAAAACTGTTTTTT.

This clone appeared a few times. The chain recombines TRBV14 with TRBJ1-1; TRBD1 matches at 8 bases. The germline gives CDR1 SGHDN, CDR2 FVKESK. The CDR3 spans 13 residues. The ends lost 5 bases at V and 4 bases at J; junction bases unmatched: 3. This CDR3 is CASSITGGTEAFF. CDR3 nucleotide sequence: TGTGCCAGCAGCATTACAGGGGGCACTGAAGCTTTCTTT.

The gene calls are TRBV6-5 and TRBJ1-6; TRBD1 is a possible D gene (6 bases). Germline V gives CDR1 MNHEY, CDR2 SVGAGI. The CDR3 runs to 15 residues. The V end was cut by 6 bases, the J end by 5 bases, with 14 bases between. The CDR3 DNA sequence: TGTGCCAGCAGCCTAGGGACACCAAATAATTCACCCCTCCACTTT. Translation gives CASSLGTPNNSPLHF.

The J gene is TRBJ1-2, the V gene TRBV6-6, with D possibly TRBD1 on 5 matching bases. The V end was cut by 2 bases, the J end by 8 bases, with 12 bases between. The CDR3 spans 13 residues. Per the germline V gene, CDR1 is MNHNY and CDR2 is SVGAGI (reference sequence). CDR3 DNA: TGTGCCAGCAGTTACACAGGATCAGACGGCTACACCTTC. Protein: CASSYTGSDGYTF.

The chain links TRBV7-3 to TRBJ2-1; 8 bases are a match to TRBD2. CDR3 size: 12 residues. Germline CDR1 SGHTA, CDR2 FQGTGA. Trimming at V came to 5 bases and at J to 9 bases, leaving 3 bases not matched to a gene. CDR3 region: CASSPSGREQFF. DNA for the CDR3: TGTGCCAGCAGCCCTAGCGGGCGTGAGCAGTTCTTC.

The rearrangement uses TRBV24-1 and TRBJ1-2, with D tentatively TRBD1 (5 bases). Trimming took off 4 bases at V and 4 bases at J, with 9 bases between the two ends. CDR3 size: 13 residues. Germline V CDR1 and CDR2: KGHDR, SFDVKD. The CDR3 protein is CATSDYRSYGYTF. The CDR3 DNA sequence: TGTGCCACCAGTGACTACAGGAGCTATGGCTACACCTTC.

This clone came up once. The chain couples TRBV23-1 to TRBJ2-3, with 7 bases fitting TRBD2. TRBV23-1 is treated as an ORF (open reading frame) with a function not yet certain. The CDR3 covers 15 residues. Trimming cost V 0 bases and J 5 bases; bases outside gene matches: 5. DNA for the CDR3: TGCGCCAGCAGTCAATCGATGGGAGGGGTAGATACGCAGTATTTT. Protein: CASSQSMGGVDTQYF.

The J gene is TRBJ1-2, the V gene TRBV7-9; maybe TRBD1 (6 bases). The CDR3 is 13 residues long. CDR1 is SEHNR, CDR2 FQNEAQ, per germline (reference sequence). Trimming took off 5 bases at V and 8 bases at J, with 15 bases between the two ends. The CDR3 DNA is TGTGCCAGCAGCACCCGGACAGTTGGCGGCTACACCTTC. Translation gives CASSTRTVGGYTF.

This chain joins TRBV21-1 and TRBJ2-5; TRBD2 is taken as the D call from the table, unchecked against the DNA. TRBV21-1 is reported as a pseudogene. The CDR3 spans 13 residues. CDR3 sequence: CASSGTFHQTQYF. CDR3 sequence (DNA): TGTGCCAGCAGCGGGACTTTCCACCAGACCCAGTACTTC.

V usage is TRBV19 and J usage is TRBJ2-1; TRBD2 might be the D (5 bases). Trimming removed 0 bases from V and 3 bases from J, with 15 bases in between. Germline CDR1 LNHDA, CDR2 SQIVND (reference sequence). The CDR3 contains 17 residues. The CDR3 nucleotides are TGTGCCAGTAGTATAGATAAGGGAGAAGCGATCTACAATGAGCAGTTCTTC. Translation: CASSIDKGEAIYNEQFF.

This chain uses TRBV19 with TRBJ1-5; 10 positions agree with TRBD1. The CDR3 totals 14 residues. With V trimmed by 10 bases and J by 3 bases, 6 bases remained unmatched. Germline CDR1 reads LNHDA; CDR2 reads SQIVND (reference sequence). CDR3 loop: CATETGGSNQPQHF. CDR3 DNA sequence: TGTGCCACTGAGACAGGGGGCTCCAATCAGCCCCAGCATTTT.

The CDR3 here is CASSIDRENIQYF. The CDR3 DNA reads as TGCGCCAGCAGCATTGATCGGGAAAACATTCAGTACTTC. This chain connects TRBV5-1 to TRBJ2-4; no definite D call. The V and J ends lost 4 bases and 5 bases respectively, with 10 bases between them. This CDR3 comprises 13 residues. From germline, CDR1 is SGHRS and CDR2 YFSETQ. The entire variable domain, with the rest obtained from reference TRBV5-1 and TRBJ2-4, is as follows: KAGVTQTPRYLIKTRGQQVTLSCSPISGHRSVSWYQQTPGQGLQFLFEYFSETQRNKGNFPGRFSGRQFSNSRSEMNVSTLELGDSALYLCASSIDRENIQYFGAGTRLSVL.

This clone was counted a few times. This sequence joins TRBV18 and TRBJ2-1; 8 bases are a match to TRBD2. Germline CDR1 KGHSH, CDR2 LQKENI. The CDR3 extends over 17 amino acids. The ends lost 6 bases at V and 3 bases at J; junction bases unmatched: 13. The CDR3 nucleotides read TGTGCCAGCTCCCCGAAACTAGCGGCGGTAGGCTACAATGAGCAGTTCTTC. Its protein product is CASSPKLAAVGYNEQFF.

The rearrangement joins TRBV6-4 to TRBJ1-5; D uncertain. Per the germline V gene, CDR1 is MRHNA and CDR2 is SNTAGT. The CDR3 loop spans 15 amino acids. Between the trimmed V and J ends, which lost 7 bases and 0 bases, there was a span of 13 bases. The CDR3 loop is CASKPGMVSNQPQHF. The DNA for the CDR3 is TGTGCCAGCAAACCGGGGATGGTTAGCAATCAGCCCCAGCATTTT.

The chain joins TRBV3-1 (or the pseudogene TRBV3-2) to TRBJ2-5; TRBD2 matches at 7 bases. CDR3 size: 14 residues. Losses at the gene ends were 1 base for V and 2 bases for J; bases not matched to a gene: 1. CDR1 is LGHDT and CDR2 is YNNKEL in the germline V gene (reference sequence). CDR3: CASSQASGQETQYF. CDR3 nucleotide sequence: TGTGCCAGCAGCCAAGCTAGCGGACAAGAGACCCAGTACTTC.

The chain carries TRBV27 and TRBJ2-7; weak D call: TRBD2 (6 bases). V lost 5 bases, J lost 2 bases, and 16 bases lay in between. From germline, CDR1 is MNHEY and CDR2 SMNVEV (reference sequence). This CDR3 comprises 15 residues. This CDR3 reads CASSLRAEGPYEQYF. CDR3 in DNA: TGTGCCAGCAGTCTCCGGGCGGAGGGGCCCTACGAGCAGTACTTC.

The CDR3 nucleotides read TGTGCCAGCAGCATTGCCGGGACAGGGTTCGAAAAGCAGTACTTC. Protein: CASSIAGTGFEKQYF. The chain is built from TRBV5-4 and TRBJ2-7, with TRBD1 matching over 9 bases. The CDR3 spans 15 residues. CDR1 is SGHNT and CDR2 is YYREEE in the germline V gene (reference sequence). V lost 4 bases to trimming and J lost 8 bases; unmatched junction nucleotides: 13.

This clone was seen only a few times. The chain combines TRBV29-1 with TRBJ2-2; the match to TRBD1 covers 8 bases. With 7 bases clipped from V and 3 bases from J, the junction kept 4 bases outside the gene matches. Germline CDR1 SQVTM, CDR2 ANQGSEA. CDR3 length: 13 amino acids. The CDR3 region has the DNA TGCAGCGCCGGACAGGGATACACCGGGGAGCTGTTTTTT. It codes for CSAGQGYTGELFF.

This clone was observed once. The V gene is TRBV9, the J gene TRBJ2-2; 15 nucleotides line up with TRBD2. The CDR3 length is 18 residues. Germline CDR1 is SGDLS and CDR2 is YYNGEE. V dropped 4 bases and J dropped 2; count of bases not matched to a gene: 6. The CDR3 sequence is CASSPGLAGGRNTGELFF. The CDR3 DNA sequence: TGTGCCAGCAGCCCCGGACTAGCGGGGGGGAGAAACACCGGGGAGCTGTTTTTT.

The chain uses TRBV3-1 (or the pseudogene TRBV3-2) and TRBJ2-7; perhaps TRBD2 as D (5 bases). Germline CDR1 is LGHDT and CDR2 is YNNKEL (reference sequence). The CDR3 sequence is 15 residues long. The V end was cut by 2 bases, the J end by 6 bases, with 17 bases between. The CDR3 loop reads CASSQFRGRAREQYF. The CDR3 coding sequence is TGTGCCAGCAGCCAATTTCGGGGTAGGGCTCGCGAGCAGTACTTC.

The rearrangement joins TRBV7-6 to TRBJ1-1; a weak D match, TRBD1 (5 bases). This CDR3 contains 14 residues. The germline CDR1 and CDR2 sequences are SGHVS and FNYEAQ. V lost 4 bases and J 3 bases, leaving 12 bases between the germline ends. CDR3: CASSSGGKDTEAFF. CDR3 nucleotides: TGTGCCAGCAGCTCCGGGGGTAAGGACACTGAAGCTTTCTTT.

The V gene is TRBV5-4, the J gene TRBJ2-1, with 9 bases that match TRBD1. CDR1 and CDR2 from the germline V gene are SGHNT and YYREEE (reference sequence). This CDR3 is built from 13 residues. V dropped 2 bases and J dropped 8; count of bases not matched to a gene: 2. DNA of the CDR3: TGTGCCAGCAGCTTACAGGGGGCCCATGAGCAGTTCTTC. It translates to CASSLQGAHEQFF.

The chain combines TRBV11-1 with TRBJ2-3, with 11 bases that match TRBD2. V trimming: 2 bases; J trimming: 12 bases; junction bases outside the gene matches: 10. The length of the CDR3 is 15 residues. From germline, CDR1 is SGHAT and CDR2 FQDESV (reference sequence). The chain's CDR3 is CASSLCSGGALSQYF. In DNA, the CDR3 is TGTGCCAGCAGCTTATGTAGCGGGGGGGCCCTGTCTCAGTATTTT.

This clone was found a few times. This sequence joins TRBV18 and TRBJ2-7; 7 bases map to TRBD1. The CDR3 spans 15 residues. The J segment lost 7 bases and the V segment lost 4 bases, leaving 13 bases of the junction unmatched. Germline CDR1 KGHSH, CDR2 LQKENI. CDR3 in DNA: TGTGCCAGCTCACAGAGCCTATTAACAGGGGTTGAGCAGTACTTC. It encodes CASSQSLLTGVEQYF. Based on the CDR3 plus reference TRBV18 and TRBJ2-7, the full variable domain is NAGVMQNPRHLVRRRGQEARLRCSPMKGHSHVYWYRQLPEEGLKFMVYLQKENIIDESGMPKERFSAEFPKEGPSILRIQQVVRGDSAAYFCASSQSLLTGVEQYFGPGTRLTVT.

The CDR3 spells CASSLSPSMTGAFEQFF. CDR3 bases: TGCGCCAGCAGCTTGTCGCCATCCATGACAGGGGCCTTTGAGCAGTTCTTC. The chain joins TRBV5-1 to TRBJ2-1; 8 nucleotides align to TRBD1. The V gene's germline CDR1 is SGHRS and CDR2 YFSETQ. CDR3 length equals 17 residues. Germline trimming cut 1 base from V and 9 bases from J; bases unmatched to any gene: 15.